The sequence of this TCR beta chain was determined in a study of T cell repertoires in cytomegalovirus infection. Across the study: Selection of CMV epitopes for the study included recently identified HLA-C-restricted and well-studied HLA-B-restricted ones. Evidence of both CMV infection and a matching HLA type came from public TCR beta signatures. Study outcomes and limitations: Predominance within the ex vivo response was attributable to HLA-C-restricted CMV-specific TCR beta clonotypes.

TCRdb called the reads again in MiXCR, with one record for every CDR3 protein. The data show about 920,000 distinct CDR3 sequences, roughly 31% seen once. Germline CDR1 SNHLY, CDR2 FYNNEI. Trimming took 5 bases from V and 8 from J, leaving 13 bases between them. The CDR3 is made up of 13 amino acids. This clonotype was recorded only once. Its specificity is unknown. This specimen was cultured CD8+ T cells from PBMCs, taken from culture after CMV antigen stimulation. This sequence was found in a human donor in good health (CMV status not recorded). Some clones in this sample may be carry-over from other donors' samples. The chain is built from TRBV2 and TRBJ2-1, with unresolved D. As DNA, the CDR3 is TGTGCCAGCAGTTCGGTGCGAAAGGATGAGCAGTTCTTC. Amino acid sequence: CASSSVRKDEQFF.